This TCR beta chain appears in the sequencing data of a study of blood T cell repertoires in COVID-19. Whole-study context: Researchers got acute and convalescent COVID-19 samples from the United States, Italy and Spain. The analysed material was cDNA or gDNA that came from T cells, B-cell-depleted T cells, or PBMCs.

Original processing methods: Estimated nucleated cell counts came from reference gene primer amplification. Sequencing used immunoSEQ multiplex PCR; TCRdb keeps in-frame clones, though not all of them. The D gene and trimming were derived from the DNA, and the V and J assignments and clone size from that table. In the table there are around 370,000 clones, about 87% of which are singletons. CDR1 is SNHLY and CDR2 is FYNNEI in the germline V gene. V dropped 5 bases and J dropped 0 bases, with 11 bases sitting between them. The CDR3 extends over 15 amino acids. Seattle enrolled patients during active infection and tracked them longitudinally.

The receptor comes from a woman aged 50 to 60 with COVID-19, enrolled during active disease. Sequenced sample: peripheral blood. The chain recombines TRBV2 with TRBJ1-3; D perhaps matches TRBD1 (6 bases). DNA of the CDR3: TGTGCCAGCAGTTCCACAGGGCTCTCTGGAAACACCATATATTTT. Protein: CASSSTGLSGNTIYF. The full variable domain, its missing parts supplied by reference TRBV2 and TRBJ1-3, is EPEVTQTPSHQVTQMGQEVILRCVPISNHLYFYWYRQILGQKVEFLVSFYNNEISEKSEIFDDQFSVERPDGSNFTLKIRSTKLEDSAMYFCASSSTGLSGNTIYFGEGSWLTVV.